The T cell receptor beta chain described here comes from a study of cytomegalovirus exposure and HLA in healthy donors. The PCR used 60 Vbeta and 13 Jbeta primers. This table comes from immunoSEQ multiplex PCR, and its TCRdb copy is limited to in-frame clones, with some not included. The table lists roughly 100,000 clones, roughly four fifths of them singletons. This clone came up a few times. The CDR3 is 15 amino acids. With V trimmed by 3 bases and J by 4 bases, 5 bases remained unmatched. Germline V gene sequence: CDR1 KGHSH, CDR2 LQKENI. The sample comprised PBMCs. The source of this sequence is a male donor in good health and CMV-seropositive. This rearrangement joins TRBV18 to TRBJ2-3; TRBD2 matches at 9 bases. This CDR3 is CASSPGLANSDTQYF. In DNA form, the CDR3 reads TGTGCCAGCTCACCGGGACTAGCAAACTCAGATACGCAGTATTTT.